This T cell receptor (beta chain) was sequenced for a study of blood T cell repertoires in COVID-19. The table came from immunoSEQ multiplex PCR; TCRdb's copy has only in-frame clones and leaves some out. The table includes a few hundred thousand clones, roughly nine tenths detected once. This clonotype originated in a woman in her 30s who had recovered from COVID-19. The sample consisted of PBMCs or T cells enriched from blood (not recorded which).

In nucleotides, the CDR3 is TGTGCCATCAGGGGGACAGCAAACACTGAAGCTTTCTTT. It encodes CAIRGTANTEAFF. The rearrangement uses TRBV10-3 and TRBJ1-1; 7 bases align to TRBD1. Trimming took 6 bases from V and 2 from J; bases not matched to a gene: 3. CDR3 length equals 13 residues. Germline V gives CDR1 ENHRY, CDR2 SYGVKD.